This TCR beta chain is from a study of cytomegalovirus exposure and HLA in healthy donors. Study-wide results and caveats: Later on, analysis showed that most CMV-associated TCR beta chains appeared to be HLA-restricted. Among the CMV-associated chains, a few were confirmed in vitro as specific for CMV antigens. In an earlier analysis, about 87% or about 30%: the productive usage of most TCR beta V segments.

The CDR3 length is 14 residues. Both 60 Vbeta primers and 13 Jbeta primers went into the PCR. The protocol was immunoSEQ multiplex PCR, while the TCRdb copy is restricted to in-frame clones and leaves out a portion. Here the sample spans 150,000 or so clones, roughly 80% being singletons. This clone has just a few counts. Its matching antigen is unknown. The chain joins TRBV21-1 to TRBJ1-1. TRBV21-1 is shown as a pseudogene. This receptor was taken from a middle-aged man in good health and CMV-seropositive. Sequencing was carried out using PBMCs. The CDR3 DNA sequence: TGTGCCAGCAACCCGTCCGGGGAGAACACTGAAGCTTTCTTT. Translated: CASNPSGENTEAFF.